A single sample is the source of the 11 T cell receptor beta chains below, sequenced in a study of blood T cell repertoires in COVID-19. This table comes from immunoSEQ multiplex PCR, and its TCRdb copy is limited to in-frame clones, with some not included. The table lists approximately 190,000 clones, approximately 90% of them singletons. The sequencing input was peripheral blood. The origin of the receptors is a man aged 35 to 55 with active or convalescent COVID-19.

This chain joins TRBV27 and TRBJ2-2; D is possibly TRBD1 (6 bases). Germline V CDR1 and CDR2: MNHEY, SMNVEV (reference sequence). The CDR3 sequence is 16 residues long. The V and J ends lost 5 bases and 4 bases respectively, with 17 bases between them. The CDR3 here is CASSPQGLMPTGELFF. CDR3 nucleotide sequence: TGTGCCAGCAGTCCTCAGGGGTTAATGCCCACCGGGGAGCTGTTTTTT.

This rearrangement joins TRBV7-8 to TRBJ2-7; 7 nucleotides align to TRBD2. V lost 0 bases and J lost 2; bases outside the gene matches: 10. The CDR3 has 17 amino acids. Germline V gene lookup returns CDR1 SGHVS and CDR2 FQNEAQ. CDR3 DNA: TGTGCCAGCAGCTTAGCCCCTCCTAGCGGCGCCACCTACGAGCAGTACTTC. As protein: CASSLAPPSGATYEQYF.

The chain is built from TRBV7-9 and TRBJ2-5; perhaps TRBD2 as D (7 bases). The germline V and J ends were trimmed by 0 bases and 4 bases, with 9 bases remaining between them. The CDR3 is 14 residues long. The germline gives CDR1 SEHNR, CDR2 FQNEAQ (reference sequence). This chain's CDR3 is CASSLAGGLETQYF. DNA of the CDR3: TGTGCCAGCAGCTTAGCGGGGGGGCTAGAGACCCAGTACTTC.

CDR3 amino acids: CASSPTGPGYNEQFF. In nucleotides, the CDR3 is TGTGCCAGCAGCCCGACAGGGCCAGGGTACAATGAGCAGTTCTTC. This sequence joins TRBV7-2 and TRBJ2-1, with 7 bases fitting TRBD1. The CDR3 is 15 residues long. V gave up 5 bases and J gave up 4 bases; unmatched junction bases: 8. The germline CDR1 and CDR2 sequences are SGHTA and FQGNSA.

The V call is TRBV11-1, the J call TRBJ2-3, with TRBD1 matching 7 bases. With 5 bases clipped from V and 6 bases from J, the junction kept 8 bases outside the gene matches. CDR3 size: 14 residues. Germline CDR1 and CDR2: SGHAT and FQDESV (reference sequence). This CDR3 is CASSTGVGLDTQYF. As DNA, the CDR3 is TGTGCCAGCAGCACAGGGGTGGGTTTGGATACGCAGTATTTT.

V usage is TRBV2 and J usage is TRBJ1-5, with D perhaps matching TRBD1 (6 bases). V was cut by 7 bases and J by 3 bases, with 13 bases left in between. The CDR3 loop spans 14 amino acids. Germline V gives CDR1 SNHLY, CDR2 FYNNEI. The CDR3 is CASKVDSFNQPQHF. The CDR3 bases are TGTGCCAGCAAAGTGGACAGCTTCAATCAGCCCCAGCATTTT.

The chain is built from TRBV6-1 and TRBJ1-2, with TRBD1 matching over 7 bases. With 3 bases clipped from V and 2 bases from J, the junction kept 3 bases outside the gene matches. Germline loops: CDR1 MNHNS, CDR2 SASEGT. CDR3 size: 14 residues. The CDR3 loop reads CASSEGQTNYGYTF. Written as DNA, the CDR3 is TGTGCCAGCAGTGAGGGACAGACAAACTATGGCTACACCTTC.

This clone has more than one count but fewer than ten. V usage is TRBV6-5 and J usage is TRBJ2-3, with D possibly matching TRBD1 (5 bases). The CDR3 extends over 13 amino acids. Germline V gives CDR1 MNHEY, CDR2 SVGAGI. Between the trimmed V and J ends, which lost 6 bases and 8 bases, there was a span of 15 bases. The CDR3: CASSWTPSVTQYF. In DNA, the CDR3 is TGTGCCAGCAGCTGGACACCCAGCGTTACGCAGTATTTT.

V is TRBV10-3 and J is TRBJ2-5; 7 bases align to TRBD1. The CDR3 runs to 13 residues. Germline lookup yields CDR1 ENHRY and CDR2 SYGVKD. The J segment lost 5 bases and the V segment lost 6 bases, leaving 6 bases of the junction unmatched. Here the CDR3 reads CAIRIDRAETQYF. DNA of the CDR3: TGTGCCATCAGAATAGACAGGGCGGAGACCCAGTACTTC.

This chain joins TRBV2 and TRBJ1-5, with D possibly TRBD1 on 6 matching bases. The CDR3 has 19 amino acids. V was pared by 6 bases and J by 0 bases, with 24 bases between. The germline V gene encodes CDR1 SNHLY and CDR2 FYNNEI. DNA of the CDR3: TGTGCCAGCAGCGCCCCTACGGGGGGCGCGCGGTCTAGCAATCAGCCCCAGCATTTT. Residues: CASSAPTGGARSSNQPQHF.

The rearrangement uses TRBV5-4 and TRBJ1-6, with 9 bases aligning to TRBD1. Germline CDR1 is SGHNT and CDR2 is YYREEE (reference sequence). The CDR3 has 16 residues. After removal of 4 bases from V and 9 bases from J, the junction contained 11 bases not matched to a gene. The DNA of the CDR3 is TGTGCCAGCAGCCTTACCACAGGGGGCGCAGGTTCACCCCTCCACTTT. It codes for CASSLTTGGAGSPLHF.